This is a list of T cell receptor beta chains from one sample in a study of blood T cell repertoires in COVID-19. The assay was immunoSEQ multiplex PCR, and TCRdb's table has in-frame clones only and misses some. The table records about 190,000 clones, approximately 90% of them present only once. The sample taken for sequencing was peripheral blood. The receptors stem from a man between 65 and 80 years old with active or convalescent COVID-19. The CDR3 runs from the conserved cysteine through the conserved F or W. A D gene is named only where the DNA matches it firmly. Not every row has a clone size; where given, it reads once, few, many or a size class.

- | 13 | - | TRBJ1-1 | TRBV6-1 | TGTGCCAGCAGTGAAGCCGTAGGGACACGAGCTTTCTTT | CASSEAVGTRAFF
- | 15 | - | TRBJ2-3 | TRBV7-2 | TGTGCCAGCAGCTTAGCGGGACTCCTCGCCCATACGCAGTATTTT | CASSLAGLLAHTQYF
- | 15 | - | TRBJ2-7 | TRBV5-1 | TGCGCCAGCAGCTTTCGACAGGCTGACTCCTACGAGCAGTACTTC | CASSFRQADSYEQYF
TRBD1 | 17 | once | TRBJ2-5 | TRBV18 | TGTGCCAGCTCACCTTCAAGCCGGGACAGGGGTAAAGAGACCCAGTACTTC | CASSPSSRDRGKETQYF
TRBD2 | 16 | - | TRBJ2-3 | TRBV25-1 | TGTGCCAGCAGTGGATACCTGCGGGGGAGCACAGATACGCAGTATTTT | CASSGYLRGSTDTQYF
TRBD1 | 15 | - | TRBJ1-5 | TRBV5-1 | TGCGCCAGCAGCACGGCAGGGGGCGGCAATCAGCCCCAGCATTTT | CASSTAGGGNQPQHF
TRBD1 | 15 | once | TRBJ1-6 | TRBV5-5 | TGTGCCAGCAGCTTGGAACAGGGGGCGCGTTCACCCCTCCACTTT | CASSLEQGARSPLHF
TRBD1 | 13 | - | TRBJ1-4 | TRBV6-5 | TGTGCCAGCAAATTCCACAGGGGGGAAAAACTGTTTTTT | CASKFHRGEKLFF
- | 12 | - | TRBJ1-1 | TRBV29-1 | TGCAGCGGGGGACAACATAACACTGAAGCTTTCTTT | CSGGQHNTEAFF
- | 13 | once | TRBJ2-7 | TRBV19 | TGTGCCAGTAGCCTGGGGAGCTCCTACGAGCAGTACTTC | CASSLGSSYEQYF
TRBD1 | 14 | - | TRBJ1-1 | TRBV29-1 | TGCAGCGTTGAAGTGAGGGGGCTTGGGACTGAAGCTTTCTTT | CSVEVRGLGTEAFF
- | 13 | - | TRBJ2-1 | TRBV5-1 | TGCGCCAGCAGCTTAACTAGTTGGAATGAGCAGTTCTTC | CASSLTSWNEQFF
TRBD2 | 18 | - | TRBJ2-7 | TRBV7-2 | TGTGCCAGCAGCCTAGCCATACTCACTAGCGGGGGGACCTACGAGCAGTACTTC | CASSLAILTSGGTYEQYF
- | 15 | - | TRBJ2-1 | TRBV19 | TGTGCCAGTAGTATGGGACTCCGTCGTTCAGTCGAGCAGTTCTTC | CASSMGLRRSVEQFF
TRBD1 | 16 | - | TRBJ2-7 | TRBV23-1 | TGCGCCAGCAGTCAATCGAACAGGGGCTTCTCCTACGAGCAGTACTTC | CASSQSNRGFSYEQYF
TRBD1 | 15 | - | TRBJ1-5 | TRBV29-1 | TGCAGCGTGGACCTGGACAGGGGGGGCAATCAGCCCCAGCATTTT | CSVDLDRGGNQPQHF